This TCR beta chain was captured by sequencing in a study of blood T cell repertoires in COVID-19. In the study overall: PBMCs, B-cell-depleted T cells, or T cells were the source of the cDNA or gDNA that made up the material.

Repertoires were generated with immunoSEQ multiplex PCR, while TCRdb's copy carries only in-frame clones and drops some. The table lists about 89,000 clones, about four fifths of them singletons, with roughly 6% in the top ten. This CDR3 is 13 amino acids long. The germline V and J ends were trimmed by 4 bases and 1 base, with 7 bases remaining between them. Germline CDR1 is LGHDT and CDR2 is YNNKEL (reference sequence). While infection was still active, Seattle patients were enrolled and then followed longitudinally. The receptor comes from a man in his sixties or seventies with COVID-19, enrolled during active disease. The chain employs TRBV3-1 (or the pseudogene TRBV3-2) and TRBJ1-1; a possible D gene is TRBD1 (5 bases). Sequencing input: peripheral blood. The DNA of the CDR3 is TGTGCCAGCAGCCGAACAGGGAACACTGAAGCTTTCTTT. Encoded protein: CASSRTGNTEAFF.